This passage covers 8 T cell receptor beta chains from one sample sequenced in a study of radiation and T cells in renal cell carcinoma. TCRdb's table, derived via immunoSEQ multiplex PCR, lists solely in-frame clones and lacks some. Of more than 120,000 clones in the sample, around nine tenths were seen once. Specified time point: blood 4 weeks post-SBRT, at nephrectomy. Treatment: 15 Gy SBRT to primary tumor, nephrectomy 4 weeks later. The source material was blood, sampled from a patient whose treatment included radiotherapy and nephrectomy. These TCRs come from a woman aged 50 to 65 with renal cell carcinoma.

The chain uses TRBV18 and TRBJ1-1, with unresolved D. V was trimmed by 0 bases and J by 1 base, leaving 9 bases between them. CDR3 length: 15 residues. The germline V gene has CDR1 KGHSH and CDR2 LQKENI. The CDR3 DNA sequence: TGTGCCAGCTCACCACCCGGAGACCCGAACACTGAAGCTTTCTTT. The encoded protein is CASSPPGDPNTEAFF.

In its sample, this clone was seen once. J is TRBJ1-4 and V is TRBV19, with D possibly matching TRBD1 (6 bases). The CDR3 runs to 14 residues. Germline values: CDR1 LNHDA, CDR2 SQIVND (reference sequence). V was cut by 5 bases and J by 9 bases, with 16 bases left in between. The DNA for the CDR3 is TGTGCCAGTAGTTCGTCAGGGGCTAAGAAAAAACTGTTTTTT. Translating gives CASSSSGAKKKLFF.

CDR3 bases: TGCGCCAGCAGCTGGGGACAGGTAGATAATTCACCCCTCCACTTT. Protein sequence: CASSWGQVDNSPLHF. The chain joins TRBV5-1 to TRBJ1-6; TRBD1 agrees at 8 bases. V lost 3 bases and J lost 5; bases outside the gene matches: 4. The germline gives CDR1 SGHRS, CDR2 YFSETQ. This CDR3 spans 15 amino acids.

This chain connects TRBV7-2 to TRBJ2-1; D call uncertain. Trimming took 2 bases from V and 7 from J, leaving 12 bases between them. This CDR3 comprises 14 residues. Germline V gene lookup returns CDR1 SGHTA and CDR2 FQGNSA. CDR3 residues: CASSLSPTRNEQFF. The CDR3 nucleotides are TGTGCCAGCAGCTTATCCCCAACGCGTAATGAGCAGTTCTTC.

The chain employs TRBV6-1 and TRBJ2-3; TRBD2 matches 11 bases. With V trimmed by 0 bases and J by 2 bases, 7 bases remained unmatched. Germline loops: CDR1 MNHNS, CDR2 SASEGT. This CDR3 has 18 residues. CDR3 in DNA: TGTGCCAGCAGTGAAGCGGCGATAGCGGGAGGGAACACAGATACGCAGTATTTT. Translation: CASSEAAIAGGNTDTQYF.

The chain joins TRBV5-1 to TRBJ2-3; possible D gene TRBD2, 6 bases. Trimming took off 6 bases at V and 2 bases at J, with 16 bases between the two ends. The germline CDR1 and CDR2 sequences are SGHRS and YFSETQ. This CDR3 region has 15 residues. This CDR3 is CASNPMEGHTDTQYF. Here the CDR3 DNA reads TGCGCCAGCAACCCAATGGAGGGGCACACAGATACGCAGTATTTT.

This chain connects TRBV14 to TRBJ2-1; perhaps TRBD1 as D (5 bases). Per germline, CDR1 SGHDN and CDR2 FVKESK. The CDR3 consists of 17 residues. Trimming shortened V by 0 bases and J by 4 bases, and 16 bases separated the two germline ends. CDR3 DNA: TGTGCCAGCAGCCAAGATGGCCAGGGATCGCGATACAATGAGCAGTTCTTC. Protein sequence: CASSQDGQGSRYNEQFF.

The sample holds a few counts of this clone. The chain employs TRBV18 and TRBJ1-1, with unresolved D. The CDR3 has 14 amino acids. Trimming removed 0 bases from V and 1 base from J, with 6 bases in between. In germline, CDR1 is KGHSH, CDR2 LQKENI. This CDR3 reads CASSPPSANTEAFF. The CDR3 nucleotides are TGTGCCAGCTCACCACCGTCAGCGAACACTGAAGCTTTCTTT. Drawing the rest from reference TRBV18 and TRBJ1-1, the complete variable domain is NAGVMQNPRHLVRRRGQEARLRCSPMKGHSHVYWYRQLPEEGLKFMVYLQKENIIDESGMPKERFSAEFPKEGPSILRIQQVVRGDSAAYFCASSPPSANTEAFFGQGTRLTVV.